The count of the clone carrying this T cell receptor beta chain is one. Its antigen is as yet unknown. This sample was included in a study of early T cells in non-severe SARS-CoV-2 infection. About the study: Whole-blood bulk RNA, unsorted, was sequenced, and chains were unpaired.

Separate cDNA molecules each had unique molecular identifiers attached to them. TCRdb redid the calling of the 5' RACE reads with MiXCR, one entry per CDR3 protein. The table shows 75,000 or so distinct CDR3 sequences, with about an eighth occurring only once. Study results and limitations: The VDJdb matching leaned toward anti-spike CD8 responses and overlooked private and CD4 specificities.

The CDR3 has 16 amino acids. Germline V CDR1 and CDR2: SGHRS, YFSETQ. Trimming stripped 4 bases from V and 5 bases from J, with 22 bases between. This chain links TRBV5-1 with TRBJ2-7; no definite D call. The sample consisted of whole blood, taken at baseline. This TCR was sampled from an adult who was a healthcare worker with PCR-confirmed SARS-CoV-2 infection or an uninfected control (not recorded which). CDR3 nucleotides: TGCGCCAGCAGCGTAGGCGGTATGGCCTTTTCGGACGAGCAGTACTTC. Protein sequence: CASSVGGMAFSDEQYF.